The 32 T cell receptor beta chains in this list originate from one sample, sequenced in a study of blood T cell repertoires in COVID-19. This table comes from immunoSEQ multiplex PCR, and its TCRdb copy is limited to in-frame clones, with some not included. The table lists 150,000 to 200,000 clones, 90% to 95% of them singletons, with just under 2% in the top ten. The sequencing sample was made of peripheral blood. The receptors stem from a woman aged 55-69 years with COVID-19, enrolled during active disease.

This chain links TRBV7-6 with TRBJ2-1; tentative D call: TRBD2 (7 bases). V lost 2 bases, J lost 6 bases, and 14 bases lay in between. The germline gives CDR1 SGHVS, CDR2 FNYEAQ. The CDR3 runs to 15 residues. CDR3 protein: CASSLIGGPSNEQFF. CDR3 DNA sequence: TGTGCCAGCAGCTTAATCGGGGGGCCTTCCAATGAGCAGTTCTTC.

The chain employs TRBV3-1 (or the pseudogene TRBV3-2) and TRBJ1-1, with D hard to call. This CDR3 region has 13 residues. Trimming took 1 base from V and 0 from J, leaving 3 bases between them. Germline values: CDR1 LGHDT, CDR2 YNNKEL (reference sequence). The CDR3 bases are TGTGCCAGCAGCCAAGTAATGAACACTGAAGCTTTCTTT. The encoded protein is CASSQVMNTEAFF.

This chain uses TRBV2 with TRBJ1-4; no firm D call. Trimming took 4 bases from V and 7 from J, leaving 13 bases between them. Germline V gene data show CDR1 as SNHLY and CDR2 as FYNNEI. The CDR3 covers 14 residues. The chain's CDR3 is CASSVTGSSEKLFF. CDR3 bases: TGTGCCAGCAGTGTCACCGGGTCGAGTGAAAAACTGTTTTTT.

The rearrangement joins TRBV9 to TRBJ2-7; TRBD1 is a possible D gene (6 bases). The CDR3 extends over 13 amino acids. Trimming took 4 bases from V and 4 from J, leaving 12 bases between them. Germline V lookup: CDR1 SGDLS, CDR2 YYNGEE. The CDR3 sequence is CASSLQQGYEQYF. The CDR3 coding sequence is TGTGCCAGCAGCCTACAACAGGGATACGAGCAGTACTTC. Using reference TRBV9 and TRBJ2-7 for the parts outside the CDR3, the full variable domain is DSGVTQTPKHLITATGQRVTLRCSPRSGDLSVYWYQQSLDQGLQFLIQYYNGEERAKGNILERFSAQQFPDLHSELNLSSLELGDSALYFCASSLQQGYEQYFGPGTRLTVT.

The CDR3 loop is CASSQAGQGGQPQHF. The DNA for the CDR3 is TGCGCCAGCAGCCAGGCCGGACAGGGGGGTCAGCCCCAGCATTTT. V usage is TRBV4-1 and J usage is TRBJ1-5; 10 bases map to TRBD1. The CDR3 consists of 15 residues. Trimming at V came to 3 bases and at J to 6 bases, leaving 5 bases not matched to a gene. Germline V gives CDR1 MGHRA, CDR2 YSYEKL.

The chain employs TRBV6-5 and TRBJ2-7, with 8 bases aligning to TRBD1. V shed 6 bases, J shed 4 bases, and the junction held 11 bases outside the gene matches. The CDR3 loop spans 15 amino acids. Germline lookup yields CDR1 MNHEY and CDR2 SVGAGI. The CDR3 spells CASSSDRDVLYEQYF. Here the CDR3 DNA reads TGTGCCAGCAGCTCGGACAGGGACGTCCTGTACGAGCAGTACTTC.

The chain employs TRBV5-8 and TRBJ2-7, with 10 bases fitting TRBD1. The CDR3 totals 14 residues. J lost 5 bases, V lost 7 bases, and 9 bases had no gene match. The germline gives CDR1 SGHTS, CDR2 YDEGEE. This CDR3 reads CASCNRDRGNEQYF. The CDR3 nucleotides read TGTGCCAGCTGCAATAGGGACAGGGGCAACGAGCAGTACTTC.

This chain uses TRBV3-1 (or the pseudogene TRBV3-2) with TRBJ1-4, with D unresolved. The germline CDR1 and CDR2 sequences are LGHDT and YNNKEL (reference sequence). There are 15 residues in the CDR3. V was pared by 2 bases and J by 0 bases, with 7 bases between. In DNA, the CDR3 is TGTGCCAGCAGCCAATCAGGCGCAACTAATGAAAAACTGTTTTTT. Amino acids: CASSQSGATNEKLFF.

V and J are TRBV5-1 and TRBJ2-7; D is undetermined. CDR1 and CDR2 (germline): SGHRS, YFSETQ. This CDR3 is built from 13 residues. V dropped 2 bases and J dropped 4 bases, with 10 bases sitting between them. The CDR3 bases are TGCGCCAGCAGCTTCGCCGGAGCTTACGAGCAGTACTTC. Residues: CASSFAGAYEQYF.

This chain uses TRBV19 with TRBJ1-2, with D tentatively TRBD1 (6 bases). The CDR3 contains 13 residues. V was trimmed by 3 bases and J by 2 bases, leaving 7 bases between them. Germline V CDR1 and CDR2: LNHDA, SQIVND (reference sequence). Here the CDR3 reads CASSMGQNYGYTF. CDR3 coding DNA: TGTGCCAGTAGTATGGGACAAAACTATGGCTACACCTTC. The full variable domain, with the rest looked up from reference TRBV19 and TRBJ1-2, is DGGITQSPKYLFRKEGQNVTLSCEQNLNHDAMYWYRQDPGQGLRLIYYSQIVNDFQKGDIAEGYSVSREKKESFPLTVTSAQKNPTAFYLCASSMGQNYGYTFGSGTRLTVV.

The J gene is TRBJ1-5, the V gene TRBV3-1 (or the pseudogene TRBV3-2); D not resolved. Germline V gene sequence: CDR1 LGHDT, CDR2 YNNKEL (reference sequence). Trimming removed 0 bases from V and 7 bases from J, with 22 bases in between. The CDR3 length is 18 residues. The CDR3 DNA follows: TGTGCCAGCAGCCAAGATTGGATGGGGAGGGCAGCGGAACAGCCCCAGCATTTT. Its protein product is CASSQDWMGRAAEQPQHF.

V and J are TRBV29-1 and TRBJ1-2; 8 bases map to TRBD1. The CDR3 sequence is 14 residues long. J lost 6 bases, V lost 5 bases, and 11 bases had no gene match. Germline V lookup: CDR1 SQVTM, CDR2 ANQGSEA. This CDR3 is CSVQPNDRGHGYTF. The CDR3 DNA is TGCAGCGTTCAACCTAACGACAGGGGCCATGGCTACACCTTC.

CDR3 sequence reads: CASSERGQGSPPQHF. CDR3 DNA sequence: TGTGCCAGCAGTGAACGAGGACAGGGTTCGCCGCCCCAGCATTTT. The chain joins TRBV6-1 to TRBJ1-5; 8 nucleotides agree with TRBD1. This CDR3 region has 15 residues. Looked up from germline, CDR1 is MNHNS and CDR2 is SASEGT. Losses at the gene ends were 2 bases for V and 9 bases for J; bases not matched to a gene: 9.

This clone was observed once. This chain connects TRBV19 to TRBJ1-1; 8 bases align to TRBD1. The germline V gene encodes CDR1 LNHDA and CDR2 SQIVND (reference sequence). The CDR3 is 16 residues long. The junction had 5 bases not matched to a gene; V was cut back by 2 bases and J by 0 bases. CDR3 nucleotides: TGTGCCAGTAGTATACCCCGACAGGGGATGAACACTGAAGCTTTCTTT. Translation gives CASSIPRQGMNTEAFF.

DNA for the CDR3: TGTGCTAGTGGTACCACTGTTCTCCGGGACAGGGTACATAGCAATCAGCCCCAGCATTTT. Translating it yields CASGTTVLRDRVHSNQPQHF. The V call is TRBV12-5, the J call TRBJ1-5; 9 bases are a match to TRBD1. Germline CDR1 reads LGHNT; CDR2 reads FRNRAP. There are 20 residues in the CDR3. The ends lost 5 bases at V and 0 bases at J; junction bases unmatched: 17.

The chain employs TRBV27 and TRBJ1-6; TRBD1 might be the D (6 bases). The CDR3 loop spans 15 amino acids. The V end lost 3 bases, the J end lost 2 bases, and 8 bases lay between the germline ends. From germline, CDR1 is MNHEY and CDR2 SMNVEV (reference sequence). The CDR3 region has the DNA TGTGCCAGCAGTTTCAGGGGTCCCTATAATTCACCCCTCCACTTT. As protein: CASSFRGPYNSPLHF.

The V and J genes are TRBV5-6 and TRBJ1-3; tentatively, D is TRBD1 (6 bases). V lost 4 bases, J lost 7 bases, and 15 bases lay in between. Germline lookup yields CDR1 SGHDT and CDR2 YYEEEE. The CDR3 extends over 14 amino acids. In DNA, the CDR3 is TGTGCCAGCAGCCAGTGGGGGGGGCTGAACACCATATATTTT. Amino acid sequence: CASSQWGGLNTIYF.

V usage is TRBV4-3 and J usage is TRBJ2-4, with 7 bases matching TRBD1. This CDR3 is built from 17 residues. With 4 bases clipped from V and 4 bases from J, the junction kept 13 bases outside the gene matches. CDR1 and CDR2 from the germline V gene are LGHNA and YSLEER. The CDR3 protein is CASSPAWDSRNKNIQYF. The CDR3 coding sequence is TGCGCCAGCAGCCCCGCCTGGGACAGTAGAAATAAAAACATTCAGTACTTC.

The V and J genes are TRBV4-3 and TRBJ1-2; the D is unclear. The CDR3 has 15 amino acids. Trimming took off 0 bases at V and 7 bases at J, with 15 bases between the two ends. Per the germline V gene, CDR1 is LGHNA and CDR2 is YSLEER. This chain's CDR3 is CASSQDRRELGGYTF. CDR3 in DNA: TGCGCCAGCAGCCAAGATCGGAGGGAATTGGGTGGCTACACCTTC.

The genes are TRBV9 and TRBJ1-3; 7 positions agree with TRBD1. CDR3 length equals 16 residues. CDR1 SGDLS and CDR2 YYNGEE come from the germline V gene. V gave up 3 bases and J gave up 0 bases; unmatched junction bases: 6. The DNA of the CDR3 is TGTGCCAGCAGCGGGGGGGACAGCTACTCTGGAAACACCATATATTTT. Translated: CASSGGDSYSGNTIYF.

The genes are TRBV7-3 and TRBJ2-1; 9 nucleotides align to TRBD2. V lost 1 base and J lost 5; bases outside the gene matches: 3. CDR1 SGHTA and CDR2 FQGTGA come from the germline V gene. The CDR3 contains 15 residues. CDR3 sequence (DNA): TGTGCCAGCAGCTTAATTCTAGCGGGGAACAATGAGCAGTTCTTC. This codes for CASSLILAGNNEQFF.

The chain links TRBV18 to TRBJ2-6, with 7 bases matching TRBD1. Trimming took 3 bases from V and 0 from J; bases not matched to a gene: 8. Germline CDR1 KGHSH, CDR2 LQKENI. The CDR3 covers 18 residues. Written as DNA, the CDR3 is TGTGCCAGCTCACCCCGGGACAGAACTTACTCTGGGGCCAACGTCCTGACTTTC. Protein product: CASSPRDRTYSGANVLTF.

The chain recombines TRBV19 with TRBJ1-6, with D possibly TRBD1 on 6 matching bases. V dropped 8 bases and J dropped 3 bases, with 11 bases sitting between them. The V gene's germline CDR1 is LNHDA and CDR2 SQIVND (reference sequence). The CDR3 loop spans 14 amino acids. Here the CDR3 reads CASGTTSYNSPLHF. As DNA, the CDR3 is TGTGCCAGTGGGACAACTAGCTATAATTCACCCCTCCACTTT.

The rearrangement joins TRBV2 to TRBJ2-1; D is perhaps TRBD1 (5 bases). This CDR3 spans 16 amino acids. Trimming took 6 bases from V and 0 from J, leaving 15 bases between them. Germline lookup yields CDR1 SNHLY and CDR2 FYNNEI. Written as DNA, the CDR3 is TGTGCCAGCAGAGGCAGGGCCTCTAGCTCCTACAATGAGCAGTTCTTC. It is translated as CASRGRASSSYNEQFF. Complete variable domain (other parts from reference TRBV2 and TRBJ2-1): EPEVTQTPSHQVTQMGQEVILRCVPISNHLYFYWYRQILGQKVEFLVSFYNNEISEKSEIFDDQFSVERPDGSNFTLKIRSTKLEDSAMYFCASRGRASSSYNEQFFGPGTRLTVL.

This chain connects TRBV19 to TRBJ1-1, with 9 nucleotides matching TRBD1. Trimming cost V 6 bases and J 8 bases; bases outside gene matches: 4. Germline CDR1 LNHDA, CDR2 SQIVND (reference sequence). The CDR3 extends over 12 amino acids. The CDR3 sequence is CASRTGGGEAFF. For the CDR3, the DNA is TGTGCCAGTAGGACAGGGGGAGGGGAAGCTTTCTTT.

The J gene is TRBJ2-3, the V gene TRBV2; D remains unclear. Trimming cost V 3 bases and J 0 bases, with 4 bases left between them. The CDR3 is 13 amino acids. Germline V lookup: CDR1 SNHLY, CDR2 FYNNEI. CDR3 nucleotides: TGTGCCAGCAGTGAGGGCAGCACAGATACGCAGTATTTT. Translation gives CASSEGSTDTQYF.

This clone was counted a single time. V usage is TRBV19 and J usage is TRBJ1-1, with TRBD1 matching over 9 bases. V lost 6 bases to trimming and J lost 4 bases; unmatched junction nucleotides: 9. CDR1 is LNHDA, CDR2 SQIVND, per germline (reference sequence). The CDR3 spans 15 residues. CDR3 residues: CASRDRGSPGTEAFF. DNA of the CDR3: TGTGCCAGTAGGGACAGGGGATCCCCGGGCACTGAAGCTTTCTTT.

This chain's CDR3 is CASSPGQGVREKLFF. The CDR3 coding sequence is TGTGCCAGCTCACCAGGACAGGGAGTCCGTGAAAAACTGTTTTTT. The genes are TRBV18 and TRBJ1-4; TRBD1 aligns across 8 bases. The CDR3 runs 15 residues. V lost 2 bases to trimming and J lost 7 bases; unmatched junction nucleotides: 6. The V gene's germline CDR1 is KGHSH and CDR2 LQKENI.

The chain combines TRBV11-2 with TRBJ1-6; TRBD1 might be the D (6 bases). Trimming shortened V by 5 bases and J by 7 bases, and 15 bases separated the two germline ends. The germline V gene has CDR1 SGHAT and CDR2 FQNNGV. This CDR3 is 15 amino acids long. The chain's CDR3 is CASSKGGGGNSPLHF. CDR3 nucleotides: TGTGCCAGCAGCAAAGGGGGGGGAGGCAATTCACCCCTCCACTTT. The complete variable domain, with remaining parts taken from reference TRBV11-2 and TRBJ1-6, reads EAGVAQSPRYKIIEKRQSVAFWCNPISGHATLYWYQQILGQGPKLLIQFQNNGVVDDSQLPKDRFSAERLKGVDSTLKIQPAKLEDSAVYLCASSKGGGGNSPLHFGNGTRLTVT.

The CDR3 sequence is CASSPVGSTYLRDGYTF. The CDR3 nucleotides are TGTGCCAGCAGCCCAGTGGGGAGTACCTACTTGAGGGATGGCTACACCTTC. This chain uses TRBV3-1 (or the pseudogene TRBV3-2) with TRBJ1-2; D uncertain. V dropped 4 bases and J dropped 6 bases, with 24 bases sitting between them. The germline V gene has CDR1 LGHDT and CDR2 YNNKEL (reference sequence). The CDR3 runs 17 residues.

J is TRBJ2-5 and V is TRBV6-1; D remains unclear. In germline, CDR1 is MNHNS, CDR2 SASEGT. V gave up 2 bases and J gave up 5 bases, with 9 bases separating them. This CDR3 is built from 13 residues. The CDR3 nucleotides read TGTGCCAGCAGTGAAATTCAAATGGAGACCCAGTACTTC. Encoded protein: CASSEIQMETQYF.

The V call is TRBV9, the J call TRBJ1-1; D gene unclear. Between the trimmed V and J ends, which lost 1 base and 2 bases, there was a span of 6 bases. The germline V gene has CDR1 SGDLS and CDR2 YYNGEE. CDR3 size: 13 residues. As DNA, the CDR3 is TGTGCCAGCAGCGTAAGCCCTAACACTGAAGCTTTCTTT. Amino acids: CASSVSPNTEAFF.